These 25 T cell receptor beta chains share one sample of origin, sequenced in a study of blood T cell repertoires in COVID-19. Sequencing used immunoSEQ multiplex PCR; TCRdb keeps in-frame clones, though not all of them. The data contain 200,000 to 250,000 clones, about nine tenths of them singletons. Sequences were obtained from peripheral blood. All receptors derive from a man aged 60-69 years who had recovered from COVID-19.

The chain recombines TRBV12-5 with TRBJ1-1; perhaps TRBD1 as D (5 bases). This CDR3 has 13 amino acids. The V and J ends lost 6 bases and 1 base respectively, with 9 bases between them. Germline CDR1 and CDR2: LGHNT and FRNRAP. Here the CDR3 DNA reads TGTGCTAGTGGGGCCGGGGGGAACACTGAAGCTTTCTTT. Its translation is CASGAGGNTEAFF.

J is TRBJ1-3 and V is TRBV5-4; maybe TRBD1 (5 bases). Per germline, CDR1 SGHNT and CDR2 YYREEE (reference sequence). The CDR3 extends over 15 amino acids. V was cut by 4 bases and J by 3 bases, with 14 bases left in between. CDR3 nucleotides: TGTGCCAGCAGCGGAGCGGGACCTAATGGAAACACCATATATTTT. It yields the protein CASSGAGPNGNTIYF.

The V gene is TRBV5-1, the J gene TRBJ2-5, with a tentative D call TRBD2 (7 bases). This CDR3 region has 17 residues. Germline V gene lookup returns CDR1 SGHRS and CDR2 YFSETQ. Trimming removed 4 bases at V and 7 bases at J, with 26 bases between. The CDR3 nucleotides read TGCGCCAGCAGCCCGTTACTAGGGGGGGGAAGCCCAGGGACCCAGTACTTC. It yields the protein CASSPLLGGGSPGTQYF.

The chain recombines TRBV7-2 with TRBJ2-1; TRBD2 matches 8 bases. The CDR3 has 14 residues. Germline V gene lookup returns CDR1 SGHTA and CDR2 FQGNSA. Germline trimming cut 1 base from V and 7 bases from J; bases unmatched to any gene: 3. CDR3 in amino acids: CASSLEGGRNEQFF. The CDR3 region has the DNA TGTGCCAGCAGCTTAGAGGGCGGGAGGAATGAGCAGTTCTTC.

The chain carries TRBV4-1 and TRBJ2-7; TRBD2 agrees at 15 bases. V shed 3 bases, J shed 6 bases, and the junction held 12 bases outside the gene matches. This CDR3 contains 18 residues. Germline V gene sequence: CDR1 MGHRA, CDR2 YSYEKL. The CDR3 coding sequence is TGCGCCAGCAGCCACGGACTAGCGGGAGGGCCCAGGGGCGGCGAGCAGTACTTC. It translates to CASSHGLAGGPRGGEQYF.

This chain joins TRBV6-5 and TRBJ2-7, with D possibly matching TRBD2 (5 bases). V was clipped by 3 bases and J by 0 bases, with 9 bases between them. The germline V gene encodes CDR1 MNHEY and CDR2 SVGAGI. The CDR3 is 14 amino acids. This chain's CDR3 is CASSYPGISYEQYF. The CDR3 nucleotides are TGTGCCAGCAGTTATCCCGGGATCTCCTACGAGCAGTACTTC.

DNA of the CDR3: TGTGCCAGCACCATCCAGGGGAACACCGGGGAGCTGTTTTTT. Protein product: CASTIQGNTGELFF. The chain has TRBV9 and TRBJ2-2, with D possibly matching TRBD1 (5 bases). V lost 6 bases, J lost 1 base, and 10 bases lay in between. The CDR3 spans 14 residues. CDR1 and CDR2 (germline): SGDLS, YYNGEE.

The V and J genes are TRBV27 and TRBJ1-1; no clear D. V was trimmed by 6 bases and J by 0 bases, leaving 5 bases between them. CDR1 is MNHEY, CDR2 SMNVEV, per germline (reference sequence). CDR3 length: 12 amino acids. The CDR3 DNA reads TGTGCCAGCAGCGGTTTGAACACTGAAGCTTTCTTT. It codes for CASSGLNTEAFF.

CDR3 loop: CASRAGQGIDEAFF. The CDR3 DNA reads as TGTGCCAGTAGAGCGGGGCAGGGGATAGATGAAGCTTTCTTT. The chain joins TRBV19 to TRBJ1-1; tentatively, D is TRBD1 (6 bases). The CDR3 has 14 residues. Trimming pared 6 bases from V and 7 bases from J, leaving 18 bases between. Germline CDR1 reads LNHDA; CDR2 reads SQIVND (reference sequence).

The chain employs TRBV28 and TRBJ1-4; unclear D gene. The CDR3 totals 16 residues. V was shortened by 7 bases and J by 0 bases, with 15 bases between the two germline ends. Germline V gives CDR1 MDHEN, CDR2 SYDVKM. DNA for the CDR3: TGTGCCAGCAACACCCGCTTGACTGCAACTAATGAAAAACTGTTTTTT. Its translation is CASNTRLTATNEKLFF.

The chain is built from TRBV27 and TRBJ1-3; perhaps TRBD1 as D (5 bases). Germline loops: CDR1 MNHEY, CDR2 SMNVEV (reference sequence). Trimming left V 0 bases short and J 3 bases short, with 9 bases between. The CDR3 length is 15 residues. DNA of the CDR3: TGTGCCAGCAGTTTATCCCAGGGCGGTGGAAACACCATATATTTT. It encodes CASSLSQGGGNTIYF.

In its sample, this clone was seen once. The V gene is TRBV7-3, the J gene TRBJ2-1, with D tentatively TRBD2 (6 bases). The CDR3 spans 13 residues. V lost 4 bases, J lost 4 bases, and 8 bases lay in between. Per the germline V gene, CDR1 is SGHTA and CDR2 is FQGTGA. The CDR3 reads CASSWEAYNEQFF. The CDR3 nucleotides read TGTGCCAGCAGCTGGGAGGCTTACAATGAGCAGTTCTTC. The variable domain in full, completed from reference TRBV7-3 and TRBJ2-1, reads GAGVSQTPSNKVTEKGKYVELRCDPISGHTALYWYRQSLGQGPEFLIYFQGTGAADDSGLPNDRFFAVRPEGSVSTLKIQRTERGDSAVYLCASSWEAYNEQFFGPGTRLTVL.

The chain has TRBV28 and TRBJ2-7; tentatively, D is TRBD2 (5 bases). Per the germline V gene, CDR1 is MDHEN and CDR2 is SYDVKM. The ends were cut back, 7 bases at V and 2 bases at J, with 12 bases in the middle. CDR3 size: 13 residues. CDR3 nucleotides: TGTGCCAGCACACGGGGATCTCCCTACGAGCAGTACTTC. Protein sequence: CASTRGSPYEQYF.

J is TRBJ1-2 and V is TRBV5-1, with 10 bases that match TRBD1. CDR1 is SGHRS and CDR2 is YFSETQ in the germline V gene. This CDR3 has 13 amino acids. V dropped 3 bases and J dropped 8; count of bases not matched to a gene: 4. The DNA of the CDR3 is TGCGCCAGCAGCTCGGGACAGGGGAGAGGCTACACCTTC. This translates into CASSSGQGRGYTF.

This sequence joins TRBV5-1 and TRBJ1-2; no definite D call. The CDR3 runs to 16 residues. V lost 0 bases, J lost 4 bases, and 16 bases lay in between. The germline CDR1 and CDR2 sequences are SGHRS and YFSETQ. CDR3 loop: CASSLERATRFYGYTF. CDR3 sequence (DNA): TGCGCCAGCAGCTTGGAGAGGGCAACCCGATTCTATGGCTACACCTTC.

J is TRBJ1-3 and V is TRBV2; 8 nucleotides line up with TRBD1. The CDR3 loop spans 15 amino acids. Unmatched junction bases numbered 6, after V lost 5 bases and J lost 3 bases. CDR1 is SNHLY, CDR2 FYNNEI, per germline. The CDR3 nucleotides read TGTGCCAGCAGTAACCAGGGGGCGGTTGGAAACACCATATATTTT. It codes for CASSNQGAVGNTIYF.

This clone was observed a single time. The rearrangement joins TRBV2 to TRBJ2-1; possibly TRBD1 for D (5 bases). Germline loops: CDR1 SNHLY, CDR2 FYNNEI. V shed 4 bases and J shed 0 bases, with 10 bases lying between them. CDR3 length: 15 amino acids. CDR3 in amino acids: CASSAGFSSYNEQFF. The CDR3 region has the DNA TGTGCCAGCAGTGCAGGGTTCAGCTCCTACAATGAGCAGTTCTTC.

The chain combines TRBV11-2 with TRBJ1-2; 9 bases match TRBD1. The CDR3 has 14 residues. The trim removed 7 bases at V and 5 bases at J, leaving 8 bases unmatched. CDR1 is SGHAT, CDR2 FQNNGV, per germline. In nucleotides, the CDR3 is TGTGCCAGCATCATGACAGGGGGTGGGTATGGCTACACCTTC. Protein sequence: CASIMTGGGYGYTF.

The chain links TRBV27 to TRBJ2-7; 7 nucleotides agree with TRBD1. The length of the CDR3 is 14 residues. Germline V CDR1 and CDR2: MNHEY, SMNVEV (reference sequence). V was clipped by 5 bases and J by 1 base; unmatched bases: 5. In DNA, the CDR3 is TGTGCCAGCAGTCCCCGACAGGGTTCCTACGAGCAGTACTTC. It codes for CASSPRQGSYEQYF.

The chain links TRBV6-5 to TRBJ1-2, with D possibly TRBD1 on 6 matching bases. The CDR3 has 14 residues. CDR1 and CDR2 (germline): MNHEY, SVGAGI. The ends were cut back, 6 bases at V and 2 bases at J, with 13 bases in the middle. CDR3 residues: CASSPRTANYGYTF. The CDR3 nucleotides read TGTGCCAGCAGCCCCAGGACAGCCAACTATGGCTACACCTTC.

The V gene is TRBV4-1, the J gene TRBJ2-7; no clear D. The V and J ends lost 0 bases and 7 bases respectively, with 13 bases between them. The CDR3 covers 14 residues. Germline V gene data show CDR1 as MGHRA and CDR2 as YSYEKL. This CDR3 reads CASSQDQGAREQYF. DNA of the CDR3: TGCGCCAGCAGCCAAGATCAAGGTGCGAGGGAGCAGTACTTC.

This clone was found once. The J gene is TRBJ1-5, the V gene TRBV29-1; TRBD1 is a possible D gene (5 bases). V was clipped by 6 bases and J by 0 bases, with 9 bases between them. The length of the CDR3 is 13 residues. Germline V CDR1 and CDR2: SQVTM, ANQGSEA. CDR3: CSVGGYSNQPQHF. The CDR3 DNA sequence: TGCAGCGTGGGGGGTTATAGCAATCAGCCCCAGCATTTT.

The rearrangement joins TRBV7-2 to TRBJ2-7, with D possibly TRBD1 on 7 matching bases. In germline, CDR1 is SGHTA, CDR2 FQGNSA. The V end was cut by 5 bases, the J end by 0 bases, with 14 bases between. This CDR3 has 15 residues. This CDR3 is CASSTRQGLSYEQYF. In DNA, the CDR3 is TGTGCCAGCAGCACCAGACAGGGACTCTCCTACGAGCAGTACTTC.

The genes are TRBV4-1 and TRBJ2-7, with TRBD2 as a possible D gene (5 bases). V lost 4 bases and J 0 bases, leaving 16 bases between the germline ends. The germline V gene encodes CDR1 MGHRA and CDR2 YSYEKL. CDR3 length equals 16 residues. Here the CDR3 reads CASSLLARESSYEQYF. CDR3 nucleotide sequence: TGCGCCAGCAGCCTGTTAGCGCGAGAGAGCTCCTACGAGCAGTACTTC.

The chain combines TRBV6-6 with TRBJ2-5; D may be TRBD1 (6 bases). Trimming stripped 6 bases from V and 10 bases from J, with 12 bases between. Germline values: CDR1 MNHNY, CDR2 SVGAGI (reference sequence). This CDR3 is built from 11 residues. DNA for the CDR3: TGTGCCAGCAGCCAGACAGGAAACCAGTACTTC. Encoded protein: CASSQTGNQYF.